Shown below are 18 T cell receptor beta chains from a single sample sequenced in a study of blood T cells in healthy people across ages. Then a second PCR, running about 7 to 11 cycles, was carried out with a sample-barcoded 5' primer and a J-beta primer mix. TCRdb re-called the 5' RACE reads through MiXCR, storing one row per CDR3 protein. The data contain 850,000 to 1,100,000 distinct CDR3 sequences, more than 30% of them seen just once; the ten biggest clones take up around 14%. The sequenced sample was blood. The receptors were sampled from a man aged 18 to 30 in good health.

This clonotype was counted between two and nine times. The chain combines TRBV4-2 with TRBJ1-1, with D uncertain. Germline lookup yields CDR1 LGHNA and CDR2 YNFKEQ. The CDR3 covers 15 residues. Trimming stripped 0 bases from V and 4 bases from J, with 12 bases between. The CDR3 is CASSQEGWIGTEAFF. The CDR3 DNA sequence: TGTGCCAGCAGCCAAGAAGGATGGATTGGCACTGAAGCTTTCTTT.

This clonotype turned up a few times. This chain's CDR3 is CSAPSRGSSNQPQHF. The DNA for the CDR3 is TGCAGTGCTCCCTCCAGGGGGTCTAGCAATCAGCCCCAGCATTTT. The chain employs TRBV20-1 and TRBJ1-5, with 7 bases fitting TRBD1. Trimming cost V 5 bases and J 0 bases; bases outside gene matches: 7. Germline CDR1 reads DFQATT; CDR2 reads SNEGSKA (reference sequence). The CDR3 runs to 15 residues.

The rearrangement joins TRBV20-1 to TRBJ1-2; the match to TRBD1 covers 7 bases. The CDR3 runs 15 residues. After removal of 0 bases from V and 3 bases from J, the junction contained 7 bases not matched to a gene. Germline loops: CDR1 DFQATT, CDR2 SNEGSKA (reference sequence). The CDR3 bases are TGCAGTGCTAGAGACCCCCAGGGGGTATACTATGGCTACACCTTC. Translating it yields CSARDPQGVYYGYTF.

The chain links TRBV7-8 to TRBJ2-1, with 7 positions matching TRBD2. CDR3 size: 15 residues. V dropped 4 bases and J dropped 9; count of bases not matched to a gene: 12. CDR1 and CDR2 from the germline V gene are SGHVS and FQNEAQ. This chain's CDR3 is CASSSIGLESAEQFF. The CDR3 DNA follows: TGTGCCAGCAGCTCAATCGGACTAGAGTCGGCTGAGCAGTTCTTC.

This chain joins TRBV7-2 and TRBJ1-5; a weak D match, TRBD1 (5 bases). In germline, CDR1 is SGHTA, CDR2 FQGNSA. The CDR3 has 15 residues. The V gene lost 6 bases and the J gene lost 3 bases, with 15 bases spanning the gap. DNA for the CDR3: TGTGCCAGCAGTCTTGCGCTGGGACTCAATCAGCCCCAGCATTTT. Translated: CASSLALGLNQPQHF.

The chain recombines TRBV4-2 with TRBJ1-2; D is unresolved. The V end was cut by 1 base, the J end by 1 base, with 7 bases between. CDR3 size: 14 residues. Germline V CDR1 and CDR2: LGHNA, YNFKEQ. This chain's CDR3 is CASSQARNNYGYTF. The CDR3 DNA follows: TGTGCCAGCAGCCAAGCTAGGAATAACTATGGCTACACCTTC.

This clonotype turned up a few times. The chain joins TRBV9 to TRBJ2-3; no clear D. The CDR3 sequence is 12 residues long. V was clipped by 3 bases and J by 8 bases, with 10 bases between them. Looked up from germline, CDR1 is SGDLS and CDR2 is YYNGEE. CDR3 sequence: CASSASLGTQYF. DNA for the CDR3: TGTGCCAGCAGCGCCTCGTTGGGTACGCAGTATTTT.

V is TRBV20-1 and J is TRBJ2-4; no clear D. TRBJ2-7 explains the end of the DNA better; the J call may be wrong. The CDR3 is made up of 14 amino acids. Germline V CDR1 and CDR2: DFQATT, SNEGSKA (reference sequence). The CDR3 sequence is CSATVGTSIGEQYF. The CDR3 region has the DNA TGCAGTGCTACGGTCGGAACGTCCATCGGCGAGCAGTACTTC.

The rearrangement joins TRBV29-1 to TRBJ2-1, with TRBD2 as a possible D gene (6 bases). The V end lost 7 bases, the J end lost 9 bases, and 28 bases lay between the germline ends. CDR3 length: 16 residues. Germline V gene sequence: CDR1 SQVTM, CDR2 ANQGSEA. CDR3: CSEPIFRRGRVAEQFF. CDR3 DNA sequence: TGCAGCGAGCCCATATTCCGGCGGGGCCGGGTTGCTGAGCAGTTCTTC.

This clonotype was picked up a small number of times. The V and J genes are TRBV20-1 and TRBJ2-1; 14 nucleotides agree with TRBD2. Germline CDR1 DFQATT, CDR2 SNEGSKA (reference sequence). Unmatched junction bases numbered 7, after V lost 0 bases and J lost 0 bases. The CDR3 spans 19 residues. In nucleotides, the CDR3 is TGCAGTGCTAGAGACTCCGGGACTAGCGGGGGTAGCTCCTACAATGAGCAGTTCTTC. It specifies CSARDSGTSGGSSYNEQFF.

The chain carries TRBV6-5 and TRBJ2-5, with 7 bases aligning to TRBD2. Unmatched junction bases numbered 7, after V lost 2 bases and J lost 4 bases. CDR1 MNHEY and CDR2 SVGAGI come from the germline V gene. The CDR3 covers 15 residues. The CDR3 region is CASSYQAGLRETQYF. The CDR3 DNA reads as TGTGCCAGCAGTTACCAAGCGGGACTCCGAGAGACCCAGTACTTC.

This clonotype was seen more than once but under ten times. The chain employs TRBV12-3 or TRBV12-4 and TRBJ1-2, with D hard to call. The CDR3 extends over 12 amino acids. V dropped 7 bases and J dropped 0 bases, with 6 bases sitting between them. The CDR3 reads CASNPANYGYTF. The CDR3 nucleotides are TGTGCCAGCAACCCCGCTAACTATGGCTACACCTTC.

This sequence joins TRBV5-1 and TRBJ1-1; perhaps TRBD1 as D (6 bases). Germline loops: CDR1 SGHRS, CDR2 YFSETQ. V was trimmed by 4 bases and J by 2 bases, leaving 12 bases between them. CDR3 size: 14 residues. CDR3 loop: CASSAQGTNTEAFF. The CDR3 nucleotides read TGCGCCAGCAGCGCCCAGGGGACCAACACTGAAGCTTTCTTT.

Concerning this clonotype: A much bigger clone sits one base away, suggesting this may be a read error. The chain employs TRBV12-3 or TRBV12-4 and TRBJ1-5; no definite D call. V dropped 6 bases and J dropped 2 bases, with 8 bases sitting between them. This CDR3 is built from 13 residues. The CDR3 region is CASRVEGNQPQHF. The CDR3 bases are TGTGCCAGCAGGGTAGAGGGCAATCAGCCCCAGCATTTT.

This chain joins TRBV7-9 and TRBJ2-1; D perhaps matches TRBD1 (7 bases). Germline CDR1 SEHNR, CDR2 FQNEAQ (reference sequence). This CDR3 is built from 16 residues. Deletions cut 2 bases from V and 8 bases from J, with 19 bases between. The CDR3 DNA is TGTGCCAGCAGCTTACAGGGGGGACTTCGTTACGATGAGCAGTTCTTC. Residues: CASSLQGGLRYDEQFF.

The rearrangement joins TRBV27 to TRBJ1-6, with a possible D match to TRBD1 (5 bases). The CDR3 has 14 residues. V was cut by 6 bases and J by 9 bases, with 15 bases left in between. Germline V gene lookup returns CDR1 MNHEY and CDR2 SMNVEV (reference sequence). DNA of the CDR3: TGTGCCAGCAGCCACGGGACGGGAGGTTCACCCCTCCACTTT. Protein: CASSHGTGGSPLHF.

For this clonotype: An end of the junction does not agree with germline; a read error may underlie this. This chain connects TRBV2 to TRBJ1-6, with D unresolved. Germline V gives CDR1 SNHLY, CDR2 FYNNEI. The CDR3 covers 14 residues. CDR3 DNA: TGTGCCAGTAGTGTTTTCGGCCCTAATTCACCCCTCCACTTT. Protein product: CASSVFGPNSPLHF.

The chain recombines TRBV20-1 with TRBJ1-2, with a tentative D call TRBD1 (5 bases). CDR3 length: 10 amino acids. Trimming took off 6 bases at V and 10 bases at J, with 12 bases between the two ends. Germline V gene sequence: CDR1 DFQATT, CDR2 SNEGSKA (reference sequence). The CDR3 loop reads CSASQGSYTF. The CDR3 DNA reads TGCAGTGCGTCTCAGGGTTCCTACACCTTC.